This is a list of T cell receptor beta chains from one sample in a study of control samples from healthy donors and cancer patients. Method: immunoSEQ multiplex PCR; TCRdb's copy keeps in-frame clones and lacks some. The table lists about 120,000 clones, 88% of them singletons. The sequenced sample was blood. The receptors originated from a man between 35 and 55 years old in good health. The CDR3 runs from the conserved cysteine through the conserved F or W. Fields, in order: V gene, J gene, CDR3 protein.

>TRBV30|TRBJ2-1
CAWSVGYEQFF
>TRBV27|TRBJ2-1
CASSSAGNMRDEQFF
>TRBV19|TRBJ2-7
CASSIDQDEQYF
>TRBV19|TRBJ2-1
CASSGLAGLYNEQFF
>TRBV4-1|TRBJ1-2
CASSQLVSNYGYTF
>TRBV7-2|TRBJ1-1
CASSKGTGGRSEAFF
>TRBV6-5|TRBJ2-1
CASHTSGNYNEQFF
>TRBV7-9|TRBJ1-6
CASSLGNSPLHF
>TRBV6-5|TRBJ1-2
CASSPSIANYGYTF
>TRBV18|TRBJ1-1
CASSPRQGARKDTEAFF
>TRBV9|TRBJ2-2
CASRSGNTGELFF
>TRBV18|TRBJ1-2
CASSPLPGGREDGYTF
>TRBV11-1|TRBJ2-3
CASSSGQGRTDTQYF
>TRBV29-1|TRBJ1-1
CSAPHQANTEAFF
>TRBV14|TRBJ2-7
CASSQLTHSYEQYF
>TRBV10-2|TRBJ2-7
CASIIAGNYEQYF
>TRBV15|TRBJ2-2
CATSRDLVSGELFF
>TRBV7-6|TRBJ2-1
CASSLAVGRGGQNEQFF
>TRBV7-2|TRBJ1-2
CASSPRGLKGYGYTF
>TRBV11-2|TRBJ2-1
CASSSLDRDNEQFF
>TRBV19|TRBJ2-5
CASSTATSGDRETQYF
>TRBV12-3/TRBV12-4|TRBJ1-1
CASSLARGTEAFF